This record covers a single TCR beta chain. The target antigen is unknown. These data are taken from a study of beta chain features in type 1 diabetes. The trim removed 5 bases at V and 4 bases at J, leaving 8 bases unmatched. This CDR3 is built from 15 residues. CDR1 is LGHNT, CDR2 FRNRAP, per germline. Study-wide results and limits: There was a moderate but significant shortening of TCRB CDR3s in all four CD4+ subsets of Type 1 diabetes patients. Sequencing of cDNA might inflate the share of cells that strongly express TCR.

The authors reverse transcribed all of the isolated RNA, so sequencing captured expressed TCRB transcripts. The repertoire was sequenced with immunoSEQ multiplex PCR; TCRdb's copy has only in-frame clones and lacks some. The data hold 300,000 to 350,000 clones, with about a tenth observed a single time. Sequenced sample: central memory CD4+ T cells from blood. The sequence came from a man aged 25-45 years with type 1 diabetes. The gene calls are TRBV12-5 and TRBJ2-1; TRBD1 matches 7 bases. CDR3 residues: CASGLGRDSYNEQFF. CDR3 sequence (DNA): TGTGCTAGTGGTCTTGGTCGGGACAGTTACAATGAGCAGTTCTTC.